One sample yielded the 15 T cell receptor beta chains listed below, sequenced in a study of T-cell reconstitution after alpha-beta-depleted transplantation in children (dated by TCRdb to 2016 to 2018). What this sample's treatment or condition label stands for: allogeneic hematopoietic cell transplantation with graft depleted of TCRalphabeta T cells and CD19 B cells. Library construction relied on PCR. Sequencing used an Illumina HiSeq 2500. TCR libraries were prepared with molecular barcoding, using unique molecular identifiers to normalize TCRbeta repertoire quantification. TCRdb redid the processing of the public reads, applying fastp at Q25 and MiXCR, and retained in-frame beta chains. Duplicate CDR3 protein sequences are folded into a single record with the most common DNA and genes. For this sample there are fewer than 550,000 distinct CDR3 sequences; 15% to 20% appear just once. The ten largest clonotypes hold less than 30% of the sample.

Sequenced here: PBMCs, mostly from graft donor cells, sampled 360 days after TCRalphabeta/CD19-depleted stem cell transplant. Source of these receptors: a boy less than two years old who had a stem cell transplant for Wiskott-Aldrich syndrome, so the T cells may come from the graft donor.

The CDR3 nucleotides are TGTGCCAGCTCACCACTCCCTAGCGCGAACAATGAGCAGTTCTTC. Protein product: CASSPLPSANNEQFF. The J gene is TRBJ2-1, the V gene TRBV18; possibly TRBD2 for D (6 bases). V was shortened by 1 base and J by 5 bases, with 12 bases between the two germline ends. Germline CDR1 and CDR2: KGHSH and LQKENI. The CDR3 loop spans 15 amino acids. Using reference TRBV18 and TRBJ2-1 for the parts outside the CDR3, the full variable domain is NAGVMQNPRHLVRRRGQEARLRCSPMKGHSHVYWYRQLPEEGLKFMVYLQKENIIDESGMPKERFSAEFPKEGPSILRIQQVVRGDSAAYFCASSPLPSANNEQFFGPGTRLTVL.

This clonotype occurred a few times. The rearrangement joins TRBV15 to TRBJ2-3, with D possibly matching TRBD1 (6 bases). CDR1 is LNHNV and CDR2 is YYDKDF in the germline V gene (reference sequence). CDR3 length equals 15 residues. The V end was cut by 1 base, the J end by 4 bases, with 12 bases between. CDR3 protein: CATSRVVQGPDTQYF. DNA for the CDR3: TGTGCCACCAGCAGAGTGGTACAGGGCCCAGATACGCAGTATTTT. The complete variable domain, with remaining parts taken from reference TRBV15 and TRBJ2-3, reads DAMVIQNPRYQVTQFGKPVTLSCSQTLNHNVMYWYQQKSSQAPKLLFHYYDKDFNNEADTPDNFQSRRPNTSFCFLDIRSPGLGDTAMYLCATSRVVQGPDTQYFGPGTRLTVL.

This clonotype was observed many times. The V gene is TRBV12-3 or TRBV12-4, the J gene TRBJ2-1, with D possibly being TRBD2 (5 bases). The ends were cut back, 6 bases at V and 10 bases at J, with 16 bases in the middle. CDR3 length: 13 amino acids. DNA of the CDR3: TGTGCCAGCAGCCAAGGGTGGACTTCAGAGCAGTTCTTC. It encodes CASSQGWTSEQFF.

In this sample, this clonotype turned up many times. The chain joins TRBV7-9 to TRBJ2-3; TRBD2 aligns across 8 bases. This CDR3 is 15 amino acids long. Germline lookup yields CDR1 SEHNR and CDR2 FQNEAQ (reference sequence). The J segment lost 1 base and the V segment lost 5 bases, leaving 5 bases of the junction unmatched. CDR3 in DNA: TGTGCCAGCAGCCCCGGGACTAGGGGCACAGATACGCAGTATTTT. Its protein product is CASSPGTRGTDTQYF.

Only a few counts were recorded for this clonotype. V is TRBV29-1 and J is TRBJ2-2; D may be TRBD1 (5 bases). Germline CDR1 is SQVTM and CDR2 is ANQGSEA. V lost 4 bases to trimming and J lost 1 base, with 13 bases between them. The CDR3 covers 15 residues. CDR3 region: CSVGFWQGNTGELFF. Written as DNA, the CDR3 is TGCAGCGTTGGGTTCTGGCAGGGGAACACCGGGGAGCTGTTTTTT.

This chain uses TRBV10-3 with TRBJ2-5; possible D gene TRBD2, 6 bases. CDR3 length: 13 residues. V gave up 11 bases and J gave up 3 bases, with 16 bases separating them. Per the germline V gene, CDR1 is ENHRY and CDR2 is SYGVKD. The CDR3 spells CAVAPSGEETQYF. CDR3 DNA: TGTGCCGTCGCCCCGTCGGGGGAAGAGACCCAGTACTTC.

The CDR3 spells CASSGTSGRAQYF. In DNA, the CDR3 is TGTGCCAGCAGTGGGACTAGCGGGAGAGCGCAGTACTTC. This chain uses TRBV6-1 with TRBJ2-7; 13 bases map to TRBD2. This CDR3 has 13 residues. Germline CDR1 MNHNS, CDR2 SASEGT. Trimming removed 4 bases from V and 9 bases from J; junction bases left unmatched: 3.

This clonotype has only a few counts. The chain is built from TRBV3-1 and TRBJ2-3; D possibly corresponds to TRBD2 (6 bases). The CDR3 runs 16 residues. With 1 base removed from V and 3 bases from J, the gap between germline ends came to 14 bases. Germline values: CDR1 LGHDT, CDR2 YNNKEL (reference sequence). CDR3: CASSQVRLAPTDTQYF. In DNA form, the CDR3 reads TGTGCCAGCAGCCAAGTTCGGCTAGCGCCGACAGATACGCAGTATTTT.

This clonotype was observed a handful of times. V gene TRBV6-1 combines with J gene TRBJ2-5; TRBD2 agrees at 8 bases. Unmatched junction bases numbered 6, after V lost 7 bases and J lost 2 bases. Germline V gene sequence: CDR1 MNHNS, CDR2 SASEGT. CDR3 length equals 14 residues. CDR3 protein: CASTDGGAQETQYF. For the CDR3, the DNA is TGTGCCAGCACCGACGGGGGGGCTCAAGAGACCCAGTACTTC.

The sample holds many counts of this clonotype. The J gene is TRBJ2-1, the V gene TRBV18, with 10 positions matching TRBD2. This CDR3 is built from 15 residues. The V and J ends lost 6 bases and 4 bases, in that order; junction bases with no gene match: 6. In germline, CDR1 is KGHSH, CDR2 LQKENI. CDR3 protein: CASSRLAGDYNEQFF. As DNA, the CDR3 is TGTGCCAGCTCGCGTCTAGCGGGAGATTACAATGAGCAGTTCTTC.

This CDR3 reads CASSHPRGWELFF. DNA for the CDR3: TGTGCCAGCAGTCACCCCCGGGGCTGGGAGCTGTTTTTT. The chain joins TRBV12-3 or TRBV12-4 to TRBJ2-2; D may correspond to TRBD1 or TRBD2 (5 bases each). The CDR3 length is 13 residues. The V end lost 5 bases, the J end lost 9 bases, and 13 bases lay between the germline ends.

V usage is TRBV25-1 and J usage is TRBJ2-7, with D possibly matching TRBD1 (6 bases). Germline-derived CDR1 and CDR2 are MGHDK and SYGVNS. The CDR3 covers 16 residues. V was clipped by 0 bases and J by 2 bases, with 14 bases between them. The CDR3 DNA reads as TGTGCCAGCAGTGAATATTGGGCAGGGGCCACCTACGAGCAGTACTTC. Translation: CASSEYWAGATYEQYF.

The chain joins TRBV5-1 to TRBJ2-3; 8 bases match TRBD2. Trimming removed 0 bases from V and 7 bases from J; junction bases left unmatched: 4. From germline, CDR1 is SGHRS and CDR2 YFSETQ. CDR3 length equals 14 residues. This chain's CDR3 is CASSLAGGPNTQYF. CDR3 in DNA: TGCGCCAGCAGCTTGGCGGGGGGGCCAAATACGCAGTATTTT.

The CDR3 region has the DNA TGTGCCAGCAGCAAAAAAACGTGGGACACCGGGGAGCTGTTTTTT. Translation: CASSKKTWDTGELFF. This chain joins TRBV5-6 and TRBJ2-2, with unresolved D. From germline, CDR1 is SGHDT and CDR2 YYEEEE. The germline V and J ends were trimmed by 4 bases and 3 bases, with 13 bases remaining between them. This CDR3 region has 15 residues.

The chain is built from TRBV10-3 and TRBJ1-2, with 10 bases lining up with TRBD1. There are 15 residues in the CDR3. Germline CDR1 and CDR2: ENHRY and SYGVKD. Trimming removed 4 bases from V and 8 bases from J; junction bases left unmatched: 10. CDR3 nucleotide sequence: TGTGCCATCAGTGGTCAAGACAGGGGGCTGGAGGGCTACACCTTC. This gives the protein CAISGQDRGLEGYTF.